Listed below are T cell receptor beta chains from one sample, sequenced in a study of cytomegalovirus exposure and HLA in healthy donors. TCRdb's table, derived via immunoSEQ multiplex PCR, lists solely in-frame clones and lacks some. The table includes 150,000 to 200,000 clones, about 80% detected once. The sequencing sample was made of PBMCs. The receptor set was obtained from a man between 18 and 29 years old in good health and CMV-seropositive. Each CDR3 is given without its conserved first and last residue.

v_call	j_call	cdr3_aa
TRBV2	TRBJ1-5	ASKGGLRDNQPQH
TRBV13	TRBJ2-1	ASSLSSNEQF
TRBV28	TRBJ1-2	ASIRGAGNYGYT
TRBV7-9	TRBJ2-7	ASSWTGGLSSYEQY
TRBV28	TRBJ2-1	ASSLWSTLEKQF
TRBV6-5	TRBJ2-7	ASRPRPASSYEQY
TRBV10-3	TRBJ2-7	AISRPGLTPYEQY
TRBV6-5	TRBJ2-3	ASSYSTQGADTQY
TRBV18	TRBJ2-1	ASGSIYNEQF
TRBV27	TRBJ2-7	ASSSVNVEHPTYEQY
TRBV5-1	TRBJ2-2	ASSPRGGDTGELF
TRBV7-2	TRBJ2-6	ASSLSAGANVLT
TRBV7-2	TRBJ1-1	ASSPKADIWGMNTEAF
TRBV7-9	TRBJ2-1	ASSLGATTHNEQF
TRBV27	TRBJ2-1	ASSFGQGLI
TRBV28	TRBJ2-1	ASSPVAESSYNEQF
TRBV4-2	TRBJ2-5	ASSHPSAGPKETQY
TRBV6-6	TRBJ1-4	ASSSLGGQANEKLF
TRBV28	TRBJ2-7	ASSLPITGGNEQY
TRBV4-3	TRBJ2-1	ASSQDPGFDEQF
TRBV6-1	TRBJ1-1	ASRLGQGATEAF
TRBV18	TRBJ2-3	ASSPLGKADTQY
TRBV6-5	TRBJ2-5	ASSRFQQGETQY
TRBV2	TRBJ1-1	ATERQAYTEAF